This is a list of T cell receptor beta chains from one sample in a study of cytomegalovirus exposure and HLA in healthy donors. The repertoire was sequenced with immunoSEQ multiplex PCR; TCRdb's copy has only in-frame clones and lacks some. Of 170,000 or so clones detected, approximately 84% appear once; the ten largest clones hold around 2.8%. The sequenced sample consisted of PBMCs. The receptors come from a woman between 18 and 30 years old in good health and CMV-seropositive. The CDR3 runs from the conserved cysteine through the conserved F or W. The D gene is left open where the match is weak.

CDR3	V	J	D
CASGPQGGGYTF	TRBV6-5	TRBJ1-2	TRBD1
CASSHPGTEAFF	TRBV4-1	TRBJ1-1	-
CASSPRVFSYEQYF	TRBV5-6	TRBJ2-7	-
CASISVTGELFF	TRBV6-1	TRBJ2-2	-
CASSLVGAGVPYEQYF	TRBV7-8	TRBJ2-7	-
CASSQDRGTGELFF	TRBV7-6	TRBJ2-2	TRBD1
CASSASGGTGTEAFF	TRBV5-1	TRBJ1-1	-
CASSQDHWVAPSVYNEQFF	TRBV14	TRBJ2-1	-
CASSENRADTEAFF	TRBV2	TRBJ1-1	-
CASSLPGGRETQYF	TRBV7-6	TRBJ2-5	TRBD2
CASSTRTQYF	TRBV19	TRBJ2-5	-
CASSLVHGPNGYTF	TRBV5-1	TRBJ1-2	-
CASSKTSGGYTGELFF	TRBV19	TRBJ2-2	TRBD2
CASSRAFTDTQYF	TRBV6-5	TRBJ2-3	-